The 14 T cell receptor beta chains given below trace back to one sample, sequenced in a study of blood T cell repertoires in COVID-19. TCRdb keeps only in-frame clones here, not all; method: immunoSEQ multiplex PCR. The table records 150,000 or so clones, 90% to 95% of them present only once. The sample taken for sequencing was peripheral blood. These receptors were taken from a woman between 45 and 65 years old with acute or convalescent COVID-19.

This chain connects TRBV2 to TRBJ1-2; TRBD1 is a possible D gene (6 bases). V lost 8 bases, J lost 0 bases, and 25 bases lay in between. Germline CDR1 is SNHLY and CDR2 is FYNNEI. The CDR3 is 18 amino acids. The CDR3 protein is CASGYQRQGPSTNYGYTF. The CDR3 DNA reads as TGTGCCAGCGGATACCAGAGGCAGGGGCCCTCGACTAACTATGGCTACACCTTC.

The CDR3 is CASSGTGNQPQHF. CDR3 DNA sequence: TGTGCCAGTAGCGGGACAGGGAATCAGCCCCAGCATTTT. The genes are TRBV19 and TRBJ1-5; TRBD1 agrees at 9 bases. Germline V gives CDR1 LNHDA, CDR2 SQIVND (reference sequence). With V trimmed by 6 bases and J by 4 bases, 1 base remained unmatched. This CDR3 has 13 amino acids. Based on the CDR3 plus reference TRBV19 and TRBJ1-5, the full variable domain is DGGITQSPKYLFRKEGQNVTLSCEQNLNHDAMYWYRQDPGQGLRLIYYSQIVNDFQKGDIAEGYSVSREKKESFPLTVTSAQKNPTAFYLCASSGTGNQPQHFGDGTRLSIL.

V and J are TRBV29-1 and TRBJ1-2; D is uncertain. Germline loops: CDR1 SQVTM, CDR2 ANQGSEA. With 4 bases removed from V and 7 bases from J, the gap between germline ends came to 10 bases. The CDR3 has 11 residues. In DNA form, the CDR3 reads TGCAGCGTTGGAGAGTCTACTGGCTACACCTTC. This gives the protein CSVGESTGYTF. The full variable domain, with the rest looked up from reference TRBV29-1 and TRBJ1-2, is SAVISQKPSRDICQRGTSLTIQCQVDSQVTMMFWYRQQPGQSLTLIATANQGSEATYESGFVIDKFPISRPNLTFSTLTVSNMSPEDSSIYLCSVGESTGYTFGSGTRLTVV.

The V gene is TRBV5-1, the J gene TRBJ1-3; 9 bases fit TRBD1. V gave up 0 bases and J gave up 4 bases; unmatched junction bases: 8. The CDR3 contains 17 residues. Germline-derived CDR1 and CDR2 are SGHRS and YFSETQ. In DNA form, the CDR3 reads TGCGCCAGCAGCTTGGATGGGACAGGGTTTGGCGGAAACACCATATATTTT. Translated, it gives CASSLDGTGFGGNTIYF. Supplemented by reference TRBV5-1 and TRBJ1-3, the full variable domain reads KAGVTQTPRYLIKTRGQQVTLSCSPISGHRSVSWYQQTPGQGLQFLFEYFSETQRNKGNFPGRFSGRQFSNSRSEMNVSTLELGDSALYLCASSLDGTGFGGNTIYFGEGSWLTVV.

This clone was detected a few times. The genes are TRBV27 and TRBJ2-7; 12 bases match TRBD2. The ends lost 3 bases at V and 0 bases at J; junction bases unmatched: 3. CDR3 size: 16 residues. Germline V lookup: CDR1 MNHEY, CDR2 SMNVEV (reference sequence). The CDR3 DNA reads TGTGCCAGCAGTTTTCGGACTAGCGGGGACTCCTACGAGCAGTACTTC. This gives the protein CASSFRTSGDSYEQYF.

The rearrangement joins TRBV28 to TRBJ1-4; D uncertain. Trimming removed 4 bases from V and 0 bases from J, with 9 bases in between. The germline V gene has CDR1 MDHEN and CDR2 SYDVKM. This CDR3 has 15 amino acids. The CDR3 bases are TGTGCCAGCAGTTCGGAAGGAGCAACTAATGAAAAACTGTTTTTT. It codes for CASSSEGATNEKLFF.

The chain employs TRBV30 and TRBJ1-2; the match to TRBD1 covers 8 bases. Looked up from germline, CDR1 is GTSNPN and CDR2 is SVGIG (reference sequence). This CDR3 contains 13 residues. With V trimmed by 3 bases and J by 8 bases, 8 bases remained unmatched. In nucleotides, the CDR3 is TGTGCCTGGAGACGTACAGGGGGGGGAGGCTACACCTTC. It encodes CAWRRTGGGGYTF.

The chain employs TRBV7-2 and TRBJ2-3, with D possibly matching TRBD2 (6 bases). CDR1 and CDR2 (germline): SGHTA, FQGNSA. This CDR3 has 14 amino acids. V was pared by 6 bases and J by 1 base, with 11 bases between. The CDR3 reads CASSPGLRTDTQYF. DNA for the CDR3: TGTGCCAGCAGTCCGGGACTCCGCACAGATACGCAGTATTTT.

This chain connects TRBV3-1 (or the pseudogene TRBV3-2) to TRBJ1-5, with D perhaps TRBD1 (5 bases). Germline CDR1 is LGHDT and CDR2 is YNNKEL (reference sequence). The length of the CDR3 is 16 residues. Deletions cut 4 bases from V and 6 bases from J, with 19 bases between. CDR3 sequence (DNA): TGTGCCAGCAGCCCGCCGGCAGGGAGGGTCAGTCAGCCCCAGCATTTT. Protein product: CASSPPAGRVSQPQHF.

This chain joins TRBV5-1 and TRBJ1-2, with 9 bases identical to TRBD1. Germline-derived CDR1 and CDR2 are SGHRS and YFSETQ. V lost 2 bases, J lost 8 bases, and 4 bases stayed unmatched. This CDR3 has 13 residues. DNA of the CDR3: TGCGCCAGCAGCTTACAGGGGGCGGAAGGCTACACCTTC. This encodes CASSLQGAEGYTF.

The chain links TRBV24-1 to TRBJ2-3; no definite D call. CDR1 is KGHDR, CDR2 SFDVKD, per germline. V was clipped by 1 base and J by 0 bases, with 4 bases between them. The CDR3 is 14 amino acids. The CDR3 coding sequence is TGTGCCACCAGTGATTTTACTAGCACAGATACGCAGTATTTT. Translation gives CATSDFTSTDTQYF.

The V gene is TRBV7-9, the J gene TRBJ1-5; 7 bases are shared with TRBD1. CDR3 size: 15 residues. Trimming at V came to 5 bases and at J to 5 bases, leaving 9 bases not matched to a gene. Germline V CDR1 and CDR2: SEHNR, FQNEAQ (reference sequence). As DNA, the CDR3 is TGTGCCAGCAGCCATGGCGGGACAGAAGATCAGCCCCAGCATTTT. Its protein product is CASSHGGTEDQPQHF.

The gene calls are TRBV10-3 and TRBJ2-7, with D tentatively TRBD1 (6 bases). Germline lookup yields CDR1 ENHRY and CDR2 SYGVKD. V dropped 0 bases and J dropped 5 bases, with 14 bases sitting between them. CDR3 size: 15 residues. CDR3 region: CAISESRQAENEQYF. CDR3 coding DNA: TGTGCCATCAGTGAGTCGAGACAGGCGGAAAACGAGCAGTACTTC.

This clone was counted a few times. This chain joins TRBV7-3 and TRBJ2-7, with TRBD1 as a possible D gene (7 bases). CDR3 length: 14 amino acids. The germline V gene encodes CDR1 SGHTA and CDR2 FQGTGA. Between the trimmed V and J ends, which lost 5 bases and 0 bases, there was a span of 11 bases. As DNA, the CDR3 is TGTGCCAGCAGCCCCCAGGGGGGCTCCTACGAGCAGTACTTC. This gives the protein CASSPQGGSYEQYF.